This entry concerns a single TCR beta chain. Its matching antigen is unknown. For CDR3 and TCR beta VDJ profiling, genomic DNA was the template used. TCRdb reanalysed the reads using MiXCR and keeps one entry per CDR3 protein. The table lists about 170,000 distinct CDR3 sequences, 63% of them singletons, with under 50% in the top ten. This specimen belongs to a study of CD8+CD57+ T cells in acquired aplastic anemia. Study at large: CD4+ and CD8+ cells, once sorted, gave DNA averaging roughly 3.2 ug. Healthy donors had, on average, around 10 million reads for their CD4+ cells.

Study-level findings and limits: Patients had twenty-nine CD8+ CDR3 sequences in common with controls (the shared set).

With 5 bases removed from V and 8 bases from J, the gap between germline ends came to 15 bases. From germline, CDR1 is SQVTM and CDR2 ANQGSEA. This CDR3 is 12 amino acids long. The sequenced sample consisted of sorted CD4+, CD8+, or CD8+CD57+ T cells (not recorded which) from PBMCs. This TCR came from a human donor in good health. The V call is TRBV29-1, the J call TRBJ1-2; perhaps TRBD1 as D (6 bases). The CDR3 DNA sequence: TGCAGCGTTCAGAACAGGGCACTAGGCTACACCTTC. This codes for CSVQNRALGYTF.